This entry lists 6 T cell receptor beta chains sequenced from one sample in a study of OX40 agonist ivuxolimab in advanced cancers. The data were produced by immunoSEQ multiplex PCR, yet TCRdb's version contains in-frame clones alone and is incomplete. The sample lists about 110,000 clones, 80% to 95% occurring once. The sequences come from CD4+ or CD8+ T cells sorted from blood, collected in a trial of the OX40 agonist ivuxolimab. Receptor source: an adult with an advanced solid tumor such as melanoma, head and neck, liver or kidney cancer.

The CDR3 sequence is CASSLGRNSGNTIYF. As DNA, the CDR3 is TGTGCCAGCAGCTTGGGAAGGAACTCTGGAAACACCATATATTTT. The V and J genes are TRBV5-6 and TRBJ1-3; D uncertain. There are 15 residues in the CDR3. The ends were cut back, 0 bases at V and 0 bases at J, with 7 bases in the middle. Germline V lookup: CDR1 SGHDT, CDR2 YYEEEE. The entire variable domain, with the rest obtained from reference TRBV5-6 and TRBJ1-3, is as follows: DAGVTQSPTHLIKTRGQQVTLRCSPKSGHDTVSWYQQALGQGPQFIFQYYEEEERQRGNFPDRFSGHQFPNYSSELNVNALLLGDSALYLCASSLGRNSGNTIYFGEGSWLTVV.

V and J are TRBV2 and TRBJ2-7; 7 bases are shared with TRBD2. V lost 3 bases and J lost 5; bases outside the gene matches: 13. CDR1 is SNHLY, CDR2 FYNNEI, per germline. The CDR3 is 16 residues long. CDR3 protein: CASSDGASGPRDEQYF. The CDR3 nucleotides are TGTGCCAGCAGTGACGGGGCTAGCGGTCCCCGGGACGAGCAGTACTTC.

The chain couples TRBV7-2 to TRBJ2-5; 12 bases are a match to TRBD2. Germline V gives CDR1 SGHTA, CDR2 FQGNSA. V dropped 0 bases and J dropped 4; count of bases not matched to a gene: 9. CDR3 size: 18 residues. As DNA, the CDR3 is TGTGCCAGCAGCTTAGCGCTAGCGGGGGGGCCGGCCGGAGAGACCCAGTACTTC. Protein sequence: CASSLALAGGPAGETQYF.

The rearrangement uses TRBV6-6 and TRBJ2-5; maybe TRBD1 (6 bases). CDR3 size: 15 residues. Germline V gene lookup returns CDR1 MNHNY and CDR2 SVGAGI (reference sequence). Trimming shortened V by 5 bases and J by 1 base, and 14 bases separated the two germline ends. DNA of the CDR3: TGTGCCAGCAGTCGCCAGGGGCCCAGCCAAGAGACCCAGTACTTC. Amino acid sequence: CASSRQGPSQETQYF.

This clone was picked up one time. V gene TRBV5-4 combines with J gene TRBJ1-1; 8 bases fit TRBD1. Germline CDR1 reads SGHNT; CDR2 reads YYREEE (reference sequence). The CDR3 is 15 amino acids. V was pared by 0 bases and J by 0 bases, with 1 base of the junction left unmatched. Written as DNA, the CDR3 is TGTGCCAGCAGCTTGGCAGGGGGCATGAACACTGAAGCTTTCTTT. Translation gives CASSLAGGMNTEAFF. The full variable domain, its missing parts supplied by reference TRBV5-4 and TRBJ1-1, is ETGVTQSPTHLIKTRGQQVTLRCSSQSGHNTVSWYQQALGQGPQFIFQYYREEENGRGNFPPRFSGLQFPNYSSELNVNALELDDSALYLCASSLAGGMNTEAFFGQGTRLTVV.

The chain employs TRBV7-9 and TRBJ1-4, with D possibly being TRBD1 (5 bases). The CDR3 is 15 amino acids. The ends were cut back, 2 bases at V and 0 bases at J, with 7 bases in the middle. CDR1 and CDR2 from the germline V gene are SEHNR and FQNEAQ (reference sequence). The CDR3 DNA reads TGTGCCAGCAGCTTACAGGGTTCAACTAATGAAAAACTGTTTTTT. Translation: CASSLQGSTNEKLFF. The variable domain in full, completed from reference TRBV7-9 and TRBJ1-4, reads DTGVSQNPRHKITKRGQNVTFRCDPISEHNRLYWYRQTLGQGPEFLTYFQNEAQLEKSRLLSDRFSAERPKGSFSTLEIQRTEQGDSAMYLCASSLQGSTNEKLFFGSGTQLSVL.